This T cell receptor (gamma chain) emerged from a study of gamma delta lymphoproliferative disorders and STAT genes. Germline lookup yields CDR1 VTNTFY and CDR2 YDVSTARD (reference sequence). The CDR3 totals 12 residues. Study-wide results and limits: Whether leukemic clones are public or private remains unconfirmed.

TCRdb repeated clone calling on the multiplex PCR reads with CATT. The repertoire holds almost 800 gamma-chain clones, with approximately 29% as singletons. PBMCs from patients and controls supplied the genomic DNA for sequencing. Note on this clone: The antigen is undetermined.

This clonotype originated in a human donor in good health. Sequenced: blood. TRGV3 is the V gene, and the J gene was not called. Here the CDR3 reads CATWDRARFRLF. The CDR3 DNA is TGTGCCACCTGGGACAGGGCTCGTTTTCGACTCTTT.